This T cell receptor (beta chain) stems from a study of T cell repertoires in cytomegalovirus infection. Many counts were recorded for this clonotype. Its antigen is unknown. Using its own MiXCR run on the reads, TCRdb lists one record per CDR3 protein. Counted here are around 900,000 distinct CDR3 sequences, approximately 31% occurring once; the ten biggest clones make up around 15%. General observations from the study: The study identified carriers of CMV plus the relevant HLA from cumulative public TCR beta family frequency. Dominating the ex vivo response were HLA-C-restricted CMV-specific TCR beta clonotypes.

The sequence was obtained from a human donor in good health (CMV status not recorded). Some clones in this sample may be carry-over from other donors' samples. Sequenced material: cultured CD8+ T cells from PBMCs, taken from culture after CMV antigen stimulation.

This chain's CDR3 is CSARETGTYEQYV. In nucleotides, the CDR3 is TGCAGTGCTAGAGAGACAGGTACCTACGAGCAGTACGTC. The V gene is TRBV20-1, the J gene TRBJ2-7; possible D gene TRBD1, 6 bases. Looked up from germline, CDR1 is DFQATT and CDR2 is SNEGSKA (reference sequence). The ends were cut back, 0 bases at V and 2 bases at J, with 8 bases in the middle. The CDR3 sequence is 13 residues long.